What follows describes a single TCR beta chain. This sample is drawn from a study of T cell changes during pregnancy in multiple sclerosis. Libraries were prepared by immunoSEQ multiplex PCR; TCRdb keeps only in-frame clonotypes and omits some of them. The repertoire holds 81,000 or so clones, with around 90% as singletons. Per the germline V gene, CDR1 is LNHDA and CDR2 is SQIVND (reference sequence). Trimming took off 8 bases at V and 6 bases at J, with 13 bases between the two ends. The CDR3 consists of 13 residues. The sequence was obtained from a female donor in good health, serving as a control in a pregnancy study. Some clones in this sample may be carry-over from other donors' samples. The material sequenced was PBMCs, taken in the first trimester of pregnancy. This chain connects TRBV19 to TRBJ1-4, with a possible D match to TRBD1 (6 bases). The CDR3: CASRRGYDEKLFF. The CDR3 DNA reads TGTGCCAGTCGCAGGGGTTATGATGAAAAACTGTTTTTT.